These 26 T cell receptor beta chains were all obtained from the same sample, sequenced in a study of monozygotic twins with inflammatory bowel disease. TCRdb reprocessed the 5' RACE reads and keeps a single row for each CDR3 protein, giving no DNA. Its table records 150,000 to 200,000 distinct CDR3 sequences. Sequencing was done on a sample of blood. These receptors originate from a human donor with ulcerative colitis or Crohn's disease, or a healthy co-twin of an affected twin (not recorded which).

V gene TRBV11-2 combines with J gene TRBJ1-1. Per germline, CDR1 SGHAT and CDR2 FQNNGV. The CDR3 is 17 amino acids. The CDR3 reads CASSLVGGKGPITEAFF.

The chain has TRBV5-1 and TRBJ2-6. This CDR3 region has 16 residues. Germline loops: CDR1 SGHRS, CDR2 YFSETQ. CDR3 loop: CASSLVPGAGANVLTF.

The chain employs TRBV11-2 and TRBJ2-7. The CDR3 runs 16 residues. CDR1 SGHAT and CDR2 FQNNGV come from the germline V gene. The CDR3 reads CASSLGAGISGYEQYF.

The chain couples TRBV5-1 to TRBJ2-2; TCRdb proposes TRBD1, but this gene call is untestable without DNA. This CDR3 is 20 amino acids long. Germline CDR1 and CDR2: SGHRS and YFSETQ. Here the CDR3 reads CASSLGLLAGGNANTGELFF.

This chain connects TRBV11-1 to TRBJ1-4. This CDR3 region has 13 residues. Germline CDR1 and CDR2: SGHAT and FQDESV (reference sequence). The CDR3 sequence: CASSTGRREKLFF.

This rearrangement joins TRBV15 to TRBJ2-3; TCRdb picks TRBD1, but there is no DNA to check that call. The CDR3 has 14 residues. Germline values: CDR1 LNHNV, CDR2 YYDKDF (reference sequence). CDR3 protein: CATSTPEYTDTQYF.

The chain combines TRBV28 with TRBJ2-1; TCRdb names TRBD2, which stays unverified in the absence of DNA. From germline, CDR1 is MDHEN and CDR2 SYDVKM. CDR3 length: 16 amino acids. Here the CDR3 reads CASSLGGLAVPREQFF.

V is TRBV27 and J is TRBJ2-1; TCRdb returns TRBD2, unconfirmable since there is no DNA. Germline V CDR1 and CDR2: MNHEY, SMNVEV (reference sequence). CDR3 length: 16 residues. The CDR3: CASSFNGLAGDNEQSF.

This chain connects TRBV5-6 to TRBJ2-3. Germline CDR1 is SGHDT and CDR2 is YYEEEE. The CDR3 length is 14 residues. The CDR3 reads CASSDTTSTDTQYF.

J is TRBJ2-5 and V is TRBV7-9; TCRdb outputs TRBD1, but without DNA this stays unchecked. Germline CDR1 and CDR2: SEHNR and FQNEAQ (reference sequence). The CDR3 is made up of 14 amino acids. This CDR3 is CASSLGDQIETQYF.

CDR3 loop: CASSIDRRGYTF. The V gene is TRBV19, the J gene TRBJ1-2. There are 12 residues in the CDR3. Germline V gene lookup returns CDR1 LNHDA and CDR2 SQIVND (reference sequence).

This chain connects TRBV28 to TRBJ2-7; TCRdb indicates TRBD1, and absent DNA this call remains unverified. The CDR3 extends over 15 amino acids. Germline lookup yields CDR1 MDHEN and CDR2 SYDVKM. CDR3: CVSSQRTGKAYEQYF.

The CDR3: CATSRDLAARDTQYF. The chain is built from TRBV15 and TRBJ2-3; the TCRdb D gene call, TRBD2, has no DNA to confirm it. Germline loops: CDR1 LNHNV, CDR2 YYDKDF (reference sequence). The CDR3 is 15 residues long.

CDR3 sequence: CSARDLPGTSWSYEQYF. The chain joins TRBV20-1 to TRBJ2-7; TCRdb gives TRBD2 as the D gene, but with no DNA this cannot be confirmed. CDR1 and CDR2 (germline): DFQATT, SNEGSKA (reference sequence). This CDR3 spans 17 amino acids.

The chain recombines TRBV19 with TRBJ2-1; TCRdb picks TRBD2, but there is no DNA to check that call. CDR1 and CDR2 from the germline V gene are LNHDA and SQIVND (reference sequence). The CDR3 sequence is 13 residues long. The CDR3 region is CASSIRRSNEQFF.

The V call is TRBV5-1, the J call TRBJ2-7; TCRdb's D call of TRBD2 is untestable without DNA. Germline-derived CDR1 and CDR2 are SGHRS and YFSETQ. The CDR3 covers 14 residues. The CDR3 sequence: CASSLEDGSYEQYF.

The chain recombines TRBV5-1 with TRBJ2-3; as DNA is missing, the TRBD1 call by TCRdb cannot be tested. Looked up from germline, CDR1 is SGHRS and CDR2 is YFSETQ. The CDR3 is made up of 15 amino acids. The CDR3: CASSLQGYSTDTQYF.

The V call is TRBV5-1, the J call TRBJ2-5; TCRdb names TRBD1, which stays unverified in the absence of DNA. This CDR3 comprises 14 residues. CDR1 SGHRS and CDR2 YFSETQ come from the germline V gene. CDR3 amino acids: CASSLQQKGGTQYF.

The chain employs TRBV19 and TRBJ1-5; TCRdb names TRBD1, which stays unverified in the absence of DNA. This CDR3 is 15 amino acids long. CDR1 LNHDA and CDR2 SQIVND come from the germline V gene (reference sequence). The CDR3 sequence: CASTLRWQGSQPQHF.

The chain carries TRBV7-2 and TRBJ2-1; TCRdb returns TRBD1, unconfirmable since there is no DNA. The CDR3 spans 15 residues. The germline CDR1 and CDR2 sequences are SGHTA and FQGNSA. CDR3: CASSVGGVLRDEQFF.

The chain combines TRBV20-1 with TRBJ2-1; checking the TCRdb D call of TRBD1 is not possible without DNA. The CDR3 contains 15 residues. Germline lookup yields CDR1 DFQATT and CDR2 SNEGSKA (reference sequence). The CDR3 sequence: CSARDLRTGSNEQFF.

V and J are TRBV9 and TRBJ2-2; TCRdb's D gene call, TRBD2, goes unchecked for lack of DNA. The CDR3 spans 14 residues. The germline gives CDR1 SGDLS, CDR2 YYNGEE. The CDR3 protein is CASSAGLERGELFF.

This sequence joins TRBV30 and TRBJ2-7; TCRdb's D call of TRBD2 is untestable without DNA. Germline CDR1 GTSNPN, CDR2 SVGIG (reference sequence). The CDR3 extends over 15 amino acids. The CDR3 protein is CAWSPGTSGRVEQYF.

CDR3 loop: CSVDAGTGVYEQYF. The J gene is TRBJ2-7, the V gene TRBV29-1; the D call from TCRdb, TRBD1, cannot be confirmed without DNA. The germline V gene has CDR1 SQVTM and CDR2 ANQGSEA. CDR3 length: 14 amino acids.

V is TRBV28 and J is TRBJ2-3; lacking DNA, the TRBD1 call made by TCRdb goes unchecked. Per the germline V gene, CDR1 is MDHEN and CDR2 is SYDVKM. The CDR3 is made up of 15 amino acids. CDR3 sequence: CASREQGVGTDTQYF.

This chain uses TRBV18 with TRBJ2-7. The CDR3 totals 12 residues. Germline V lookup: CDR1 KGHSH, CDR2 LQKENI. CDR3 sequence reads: CASSPPIGEQYF.